What follows describes a single TCR beta chain. This CDR3 spans 16 amino acids. V was clipped by 10 bases and J by 3 bases; unmatched bases: 6. In germline, CDR1 is WSHSY, CDR2 SAAADI. Profiled with immunoSEQ multiplex PCR; TCRdb holds only in-frame clones, not every one. Among about 120,000 clones, roughly 92% were seen once, and the ten largest hold more than 1.5%. The data were taken from a study of T cell responses to AZD1222 COVID-19 vaccine. The material was peripheral blood, obtained 28 days after the second AZD1222 dose. V gene TRBV10-2 combines with J gene TRBJ2-2, with 15 bases that match TRBD2. The clonotype comes from an adult who received the AZD1222 COVID-19 vaccine. The CDR3 loop is CATRTSGRGYTGELFF. CDR3 coding DNA: TGCGCCACCCGGACTAGCGGGAGGGGTTACACCGGGGAGCTGTTTTTT.